This T cell receptor beta chain was profiled in a study of blood T cell repertoires in COVID-19. Study context: Specimens from acute and convalescent COVID-19 originated in the United States, Italy and Spain. The cDNA or gDNA used as material had been derived from T cells, B-cell-depleted T cells, or PBMCs.

This clone was picked up a small number of times. V trimming: 4 bases; J trimming: 5 bases; junction bases outside the gene matches: 4. Germline CDR1 and CDR2: LNHDA and SQIVND (reference sequence). The CDR3 is 14 amino acids. Per the study methods: Researchers report that nucleated cell counts were estimated from reference gene primer amplification. The table came from immunoSEQ multiplex PCR; TCRdb's copy has only in-frame clones and leaves some out. The V and J calls and clone size are taken from that table; D and trimming were inferred from the DNA. The profile covers around 200,000 clones, with about four fifths appearing a single time and roughly 7.6% taken by the ten largest.

Sequencing input: peripheral blood. This clonotype was sampled from a woman in her fifties or sixties with acute or convalescent COVID-19. This chain joins TRBV19 and TRBJ2-3, with 9 bases identical to TRBD2. This CDR3 is CASSSGRALDTQYF. CDR3 DNA: TGTGCCAGTAGTAGCGGGAGGGCCTTAGATACGCAGTATTTT.